The text below deals with one T cell receptor (beta chain). Original handling: It was from reference gene primer amplification that nucleated cell counts were estimated. Profiled with immunoSEQ multiplex PCR; TCRdb holds only in-frame clones, not every one. V, J and clone size are taken as reported in that table, and D and trimming were inferred from the DNA itself. The sample records 150,000 or so clones, 82% being singletons. The CDR3 has 17 residues. V lost 7 bases, J lost 7 bases, and 28 bases lay in between. The germline V gene has CDR1 LGHDT and CDR2 YNNKEL (reference sequence). This specimen comes from a study of blood T cell repertoires in COVID-19. Background on the study: Acute and convalescent COVID-19 samples came from the United States, Italy and Spain. Nucleic acid was either cDNA or gDNA, and it came from T cells, B-cell-depleted T cells, or PBMCs.

The material sequenced was peripheral blood. This clonotype originated in a human donor with acute or convalescent COVID-19. The donor label of this sample is uncertain. This chain uses TRBV3-1 (or the pseudogene TRBV3-2) with TRBJ1-2, with D tentatively TRBD1 (6 bases). CDR3 nucleotides: TGTGCCAGCACCGTAGCGCCGGGACAACATTCTTCGGGTGGCTACACCTTC. It is translated as CASTVAPGQHSSGGYTF.